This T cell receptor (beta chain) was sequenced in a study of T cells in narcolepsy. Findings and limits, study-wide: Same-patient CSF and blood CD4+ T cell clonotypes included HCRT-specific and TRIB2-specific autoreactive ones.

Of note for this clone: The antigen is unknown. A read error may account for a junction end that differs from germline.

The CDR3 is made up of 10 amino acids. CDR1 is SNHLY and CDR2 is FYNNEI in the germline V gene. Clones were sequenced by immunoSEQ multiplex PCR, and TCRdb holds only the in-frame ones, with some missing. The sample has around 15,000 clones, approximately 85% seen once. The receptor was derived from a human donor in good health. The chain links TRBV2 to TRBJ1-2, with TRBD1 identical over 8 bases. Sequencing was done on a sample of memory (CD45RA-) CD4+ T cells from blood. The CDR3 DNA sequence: TGTGCCAGCAGTAGGGACAGGATCGCCTTC. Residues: CASSRDRIAF. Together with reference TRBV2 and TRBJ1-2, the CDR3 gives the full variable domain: EPEVTQTPSHQVTQMGQEVILRCVPISNHLYFYWYRQILGQKVEFLVSFYNNEISEKSEIFDDQFSVERPDGSNFTLKIRSTKLEDSAMYFCASSRDRIAFGSGTRLTVV.